These 22 T cell receptor beta chains originate from one sample sequenced in a study of T cells in Graves' hyperthyroidism and ophthalmopathy. Template material for amplifying TCR beta CDR3 regions consisted of RNA transcripts. Initially, a first-round RT-PCR of the TCR CDR3 employed the HTBI primer set. Via MiXCR, TCRdb re-called the multiplex PCR reads, giving one row per CDR3 protein. The sample consists of approximately 610,000 distinct CDR3 sequences, approximately 15% of them appearing once. The sequencing input was blood. Every receptor here comes from a woman in her late teens or twenties with Graves' hyperthyroidism.

The V call is TRBV20-1, the J call TRBJ2-1, with TRBD2 identical over 11 bases. CDR3 length: 15 amino acids. The germline V gene encodes CDR1 DFQATT and CDR2 SNEGSKA (reference sequence). V shed 3 bases and J 5 bases; nucleotides not matched to a gene: 6. In DNA form, the CDR3 reads TGCAGTGCTAGGGGACCGGGACTAGCGGACAATGAGCAGTTCTTC. Its protein product is CSARGPGLADNEQFF.

The chain links TRBV12-3 or TRBV12-4 to TRBJ2-7, with a weak D call TRBD2 (5 bases). Trimming took 6 bases from V and 3 from J, leaving 15 bases between them. This CDR3 has 14 residues. The CDR3 sequence is CASSRRLTSYEQYF. In nucleotides, the CDR3 is TGTGCCAGCAGCCGAAGACTAACTAGCTACGAGCAGTACTTC.

Many counts were recorded for this clonotype. The chain couples TRBV3-1 to TRBJ1-1; D is unresolved. V was trimmed by 3 bases and J by 3 bases, leaving 5 bases between them. The CDR3 totals 12 residues. From germline, CDR1 is LGHDT and CDR2 YNNKEL (reference sequence). The CDR3 bases are TGTGCCAGCAGCCATGGGGACACTGAAGCTTTCTTT. Translation gives CASSHGDTEAFF.

Many counts were recorded for this clonotype. The chain is built from TRBV2 and TRBJ2-3, with D perhaps TRBD2 (5 bases). The V end lost 3 bases, the J end lost 4 bases, and 8 bases lay between the germline ends. This CDR3 comprises 13 residues. The germline V gene encodes CDR1 SNHLY and CDR2 FYNNEI. The DNA for the CDR3 is TGTGCCAGCAGTGATTACGGGGCAGATACGCAGTATTTT. This gives the protein CASSDYGADTQYF.

This clonotype came up many times. The rearrangement links TRBV6-1 to TRBJ2-5; 13 positions match TRBD2. This CDR3 is 17 amino acids long. The V gene end was trimmed by 5 bases and the J gene end by 5 bases; junction bases not matched to a gene: 11. The germline gives CDR1 MNHNS, CDR2 SASEGT. CDR3 sequence (DNA): TGTGCCAGCAGTAGGGGCGGACTAGCGGGAGCTTTGGAGACCCAGTACTTC. It specifies CASSRGGLAGALETQYF.

The chain couples TRBV7-2 to TRBJ2-1; 9 bases fit TRBD2. V lost 10 bases to trimming and J lost 7 bases; unmatched junction nucleotides: 17. CDR3 size: 16 residues. Germline loops: CDR1 SGHTA, CDR2 FQGNSA. CDR3 coding DNA: TGTGCCACCACAGATGCTGGGGCGGGAGGGTGGAATGAGCAGTTCTTC. It encodes CATTDAGAGGWNEQFF.

This clonotype was counted only a few times. This rearrangement joins TRBV11-3 to TRBJ1-6; D ambiguous. The V and J ends lost 4 bases and 8 bases respectively, with 18 bases between them. Germline V CDR1 and CDR2: SGHNT, YENEEA. The CDR3 has 16 residues. For the CDR3, the DNA is TGTGCCAGCAGCTCTCGACAACATAGACTGGATTCACCCCTCCACTTT. This encodes CASSSRQHRLDSPLHF.

This clonotype was seen ten or more times. The chain couples TRBV28 to TRBJ2-7; D is possibly TRBD1 or TRBD2 (5 bases each). Germline CDR1 reads MDHEN; CDR2 reads SYDVKM. Trimming removed 1 base at V and 0 bases at J, with 22 bases between. The CDR3 covers 19 residues. CDR3 residues: CASSLYGGSWQLSSYEQYF. The CDR3 nucleotides read TGTGCCAGCAGTTTATATGGGGGTAGTTGGCAGCTTAGCTCCTACGAGCAGTACTTC.

There are many counts of this clonotype. The chain combines TRBV7-2 with TRBJ1-1; 7 bases align to TRBD1. CDR1 is SGHTA and CDR2 is FQGNSA in the germline V gene. The CDR3 loop spans 13 amino acids. Unmatched junction bases numbered 3, after V lost 0 bases and J lost 8 bases. The CDR3 is CASSLAVGGEAFF. In nucleotides, the CDR3 is TGTGCCAGCAGCTTAGCCGTAGGGGGCGAAGCTTTCTTT.

This clonotype was seen many times. CDR3 sequence reads: CASSLQGVIGEQYF. The CDR3 DNA follows: TGTGCCAGCAGTTTACAGGGGGTGATCGGGGAGCAGTACTTC. The genes are TRBV28 and TRBJ2-7; TRBD1 agrees at 7 bases. Trimming at V came to 2 bases and at J to 7 bases, leaving 8 bases not matched to a gene. Germline assignment: CDR1 MDHEN and CDR2 SYDVKM. The CDR3 is 14 amino acids.

The chain has TRBV6-2 or TRBV6-3 and TRBJ1-5; 7 bases line up with TRBD1. With 8 bases clipped from V and 4 bases from J, the junction kept 5 bases outside the gene matches. Germline loops: CDR1 MNHEY, CDR2 SVGEGT. The CDR3 is 13 residues long. The CDR3 loop reads CASGTDQNQPQHF. CDR3 nucleotide sequence: TGTGCCAGCGGGACAGACCAGAATCAGCCCCAGCATTTT.

V and J are TRBV19 and TRBJ1-1, with 9 nucleotides matching TRBD1. The V and J ends lost 7 bases and 1 base, in that order; junction bases with no gene match: 13. Germline V gene data show CDR1 as LNHDA and CDR2 as SQIVND (reference sequence). The CDR3 contains 17 residues. CDR3 nucleotides: TGTGCCAGTATGATGGACAGGGGAGTTTTCACGAACACTGAAGCTTTCTTT. Encoded protein: CASMMDRGVFTNTEAFF.

This chain links TRBV7-9 with TRBJ2-7, with unresolved D. Germline assignment: CDR1 SEHNR and CDR2 FQNEAQ (reference sequence). The CDR3 covers 17 residues. The V end was cut by 2 bases, the J end by 4 bases, with 21 bases between. The CDR3 sequence is CASSLPISGPRGYEQYF. The CDR3 coding sequence is TGTGCCAGCAGCTTACCTATTTCGGGCCCCCGAGGATACGAGCAGTACTTC.

The chain carries TRBV10-3 and TRBJ1-1, with D possibly being TRBD1 (5 bases). From germline, CDR1 is ENHRY and CDR2 SYGVKD. The V and J ends lost 6 bases and 5 bases respectively, with 22 bases between them. There are 16 residues in the CDR3. Here the CDR3 DNA reads TGTGCCATCAGAGAAACAGGTCCCGATAGCGCAACTGAAGCTTTCTTT. It translates to CAIRETGPDSATEAFF.

V and J are TRBV20-1 and TRBJ2-7; no reliable D call. Germline V lookup: CDR1 DFQATT, CDR2 SNEGSKA (reference sequence). The germline V and J ends were trimmed by 3 bases and 3 bases, with 9 bases remaining between them. This CDR3 is 12 amino acids long. The DNA of the CDR3 is TGCAGTGCTAGTCCTGATGGCTACGAGCAGTACTTC. This translates into CSASPDGYEQYF.

This sequence joins TRBV19 and TRBJ1-5; tentative D call: TRBD1 (6 bases). The germline CDR1 and CDR2 sequences are LNHDA and SQIVND (reference sequence). This CDR3 spans 16 amino acids. The germline V and J ends were trimmed by 3 bases and 0 bases, with 12 bases remaining between them. In nucleotides, the CDR3 is TGTGCCAGTAGTATCCGGACAGTCGATAGCAATCAGCCCCAGCATTTT. Protein sequence: CASSIRTVDSNQPQHF.

The chain uses TRBV2 and TRBJ1-2; possible D gene TRBD1, 6 bases. Trimming took off 2 bases at V and 4 bases at J, with 8 bases between the two ends. The CDR3 length is 13 residues. CDR1 SNHLY and CDR2 FYNNEI come from the germline V gene. The chain's CDR3 is CASSEYRVYGYTF. The DNA of the CDR3 is TGTGCCAGCAGTGAATACAGGGTCTATGGCTACACCTTC.

This clonotype was counted many times. The V call is TRBV20-1, the J call TRBJ1-2; D perhaps matches TRBD1 (5 bases). This CDR3 contains 14 residues. CDR1 is DFQATT and CDR2 is SNEGSKA in the germline V gene (reference sequence). The ends were cut back, 0 bases at V and 4 bases at J, with 12 bases in the middle. The CDR3, as DNA: TGCAGTGCTAGAGATCCCAGGGCCCTCTATGGCTACACCTTC. The encoded protein is CSARDPRALYGYTF.

This clonotype was counted at least ten times. The chain combines TRBV18 with TRBJ1-5; D not resolved. Trimming left V 4 bases short and J 3 bases short, with 10 bases between. The length of the CDR3 is 14 residues. From germline, CDR1 is KGHSH and CDR2 LQKENI. The CDR3 loop is CASSRGRDNQPQHF. CDR3 bases: TGTGCCAGCTCACGTGGACGGGACAATCAGCCCCAGCATTTT. Filled out from reference TRBV18 and TRBJ1-5, the complete variable domain reads NAGVMQNPRHLVRRRGQEARLRCSPMKGHSHVYWYRQLPEEGLKFMVYLQKENIIDESGMPKERFSAEFPKEGPSILRIQQVVRGDSAAYFCASSRGRDNQPQHFGDGTRLSIL.

The genes are TRBV19 and TRBJ1-2; no firm D call. Germline CDR1 is LNHDA and CDR2 is SQIVND (reference sequence). The length of the CDR3 is 14 residues. V gave up 5 bases and J gave up 4 bases, with 14 bases separating them. The CDR3 sequence is CASSDRDPPYGYTF. Written as DNA, the CDR3 is TGTGCCAGTAGTGACCGGGATCCACCCTATGGCTACACCTTC. Full variable domain (remainder filled in from reference TRBV19 and TRBJ1-2): DGGITQSPKYLFRKEGQNVTLSCEQNLNHDAMYWYRQDPGQGLRLIYYSQIVNDFQKGDIAEGYSVSREKKESFPLTVTSAQKNPTAFYLCASSDRDPPYGYTFGSGTRLTVV.

In its sample, this clonotype was seen once. This chain links TRBV29-1 with TRBJ2-2; 9 bases are shared with TRBD1. The germline V gene encodes CDR1 SQVTM and CDR2 ANQGSEA. CDR3 length: 14 amino acids. V gave up 6 bases and J gave up 1 base; unmatched junction bases: 3. CDR3 sequence (DNA): TGCAGCGTGGCGGGACAGGGGAACACCGGGGAGCTGTTTTTT. It translates to CSVAGQGNTGELFF.

In its sample, this clonotype was seen many times. This sequence joins TRBV12-3 or TRBV12-4 and TRBJ2-3; D gene uncertain. CDR3 length equals 17 residues. Trimming removed 5 bases from V and 2 bases from J, with 20 bases in between. The CDR3 region is CASSLSVRAGLTDTQYF. Written as DNA, the CDR3 is TGTGCCAGCAGTCTTTCGGTCCGAGCTGGGCTCACAGATACGCAGTATTTT.